This TCR beta chain stems from a study of T cells expressing NK-cell markers. Across the whole study: According to the study, TCR beta repertoires originated from sorted CD3+CD56+NKG2C+, CD3+CD56+NKG2C- and CD3+CD56-NKG2C+ T cells. Out of eight donors sequenced, seven tested HCMV-seropositive and the remaining one seronegative.

The CDR3 runs to 14 residues. CDR1 and CDR2 (germline): DFQATT, SNEGSKA (reference sequence). Synthesis of TCR beta cDNA relied on 5'RACE template switching carrying UMIs. TCRdb derives one entry per CDR3 protein from the 5' RACE reads, leaving out DNA. This sample's clone table lists about half a million distinct CDR3 sequences. The rearrangement joins TRBV20-1 to TRBJ2-1. Specimen: blood T cells: a sorted CD56 or NKG2C T cell subset, CD4+ or CD8+ T cells, or bulk PBMC T cells (not recorded which). The source is a woman aged 45-60 years in good health. The CDR3 spells CSASVSAWGNEQFF.